Presented here are 16 T cell receptor beta chains from one specimen sequenced in a study of cytomegalovirus exposure and HLA in healthy donors. The PCR ran on 60 Vbeta and 13 Jbeta primers. Profiled with immunoSEQ multiplex PCR; TCRdb holds only in-frame clones, not every one. The sample has 150,000 to 180,000 clones; about 70% are singletons. Material: PBMCs. These receptors were collected from a man aged 18 to 29 in good health and CMV-seronegative.

The chain combines TRBV2 with TRBJ2-2, with 7 bases identical to TRBD1. Germline loops: CDR1 SNHLY, CDR2 FYNNEI. This CDR3 comprises 14 residues. V lost 7 bases, J lost 7 bases, and 9 bases stayed unmatched. The CDR3 sequence: CASTTGERGGELFF. CDR3 DNA: TGTGCCAGCACCACAGGGGAAAGGGGCGGGGAGCTGTTTTTT.

A remark on this clone: One end of the junction varies from germline; a read error may be responsible. This chain joins TRBV2 and TRBJ1-5, with a weak D call TRBD1 (6 bases). The CDR3 sequence is 18 residues long. From germline, CDR1 is SNHLY and CDR2 FYNNEI. The CDR3 DNA reads TGTGCCAGCGGAGGGGGGCCTTCGGGGGGACGGGGAAATCGGCCCCAGCATTTT. Amino acids: CASGGGPSGGRGNRPQHF.

The chain is built from TRBV29-1 and TRBJ2-3; TRBD1 aligns across 11 bases. V gave up 7 bases and J gave up 4 bases; unmatched junction bases: 4. Germline assignment: CDR1 SQVTM and CDR2 ANQGSEA. The CDR3 sequence is 13 residues long. The CDR3 loop reads CSAGQGAADTQYF. CDR3 DNA sequence: TGCAGCGCCGGACAGGGGGCCGCAGATACGCAGTATTTT.

J is TRBJ2-2 and V is TRBV5-1; D is ambiguous. CDR1 is SGHRS and CDR2 is YFSETQ in the germline V gene. Trimming removed 0 bases from V and 0 bases from J, with 9 bases in between. The CDR3 length is 16 residues. The CDR3 is CASSLVTAANTGELFF. In DNA form, the CDR3 reads TGCGCCAGCAGCTTGGTTACAGCTGCGAACACCGGGGAGCTGTTTTTT.

This clone has a handful of counts. The chain recombines TRBV9 with TRBJ1-3; 8 bases agree with TRBD1. This CDR3 has 13 amino acids. The V gene end was trimmed by 3 bases and the J gene end by 8 bases; junction bases not matched to a gene: 4. CDR1 is SGDLS and CDR2 is YYNGEE in the germline V gene. CDR3 nucleotide sequence: TGTGCCAGCAGCGGGTACAGGGGGGACACCATATATTTT. As protein: CASSGYRGDTIYF.

This rearrangement joins TRBV30 to TRBJ1-1, with D perhaps matching TRBD1 (5 bases). V was shortened by 0 bases and J by 1 base, with 9 bases between the two germline ends. The CDR3 covers 14 residues. Germline CDR1 GTSNPN, CDR2 SVGIG (reference sequence). CDR3 nucleotides: TGTGCCTGGAGTGTACGGGGGAAGAACACTGAAGCTTTCTTT. Residues: CAWSVRGKNTEAFF.

Note on this clone: The missing conserved phenylalanine or tryptophan at the end of this CDR3 makes a read error likely. The DNA is omitted, as the CDR3 cannot be located on it reliably, and the CDR3 follows TCRdb's listing. This chain uses TRBV19 with TRBJ1-2; TRBD1 reflects the table's D call only, with no check against the DNA. Germline assignment: CDR1 LNHDA and CDR2 SQIVND (reference sequence). Counting both end residues, the CDR3 totals 13 amino acids. CDR3 residues: CASHGPPRQRLIL.

The V gene is TRBV2, the J gene TRBJ2-3, with 9 bases that match TRBD1. Germline-derived CDR1 and CDR2 are SNHLY and FYNNEI. The CDR3 extends over 15 amino acids. V lost 3 bases and J lost 0; bases outside the gene matches: 1. The CDR3 spells CASSDGQGSTDTQYF. The CDR3 region has the DNA TGTGCCAGCAGTGACGGACAGGGGAGCACAGATACGCAGTATTTT.

V usage is TRBV7-9 and J usage is TRBJ2-2, with a weak D call TRBD1 (6 bases). The germline gives CDR1 SEHNR, CDR2 FQNEAQ (reference sequence). CDR3 length: 16 residues. Trimming removed 5 bases from V and 1 base from J, with 14 bases in between. This CDR3 is CASSRWAGENTGELFF. CDR3 coding DNA: TGTGCCAGCAGCCGTTGGGCAGGGGAGAACACCGGGGAGCTGTTTTTT.

Concerning this clone itself: The junction does not match germline at one end; this may be a read error. The chain employs TRBV5-6 and TRBJ1-6; D gene unclear. The CDR3 is 16 amino acids. Looked up from germline, CDR1 is SGHDT and CDR2 is YYEEEE. This CDR3 reads CASSPSLRRDNSPLHF. CDR3 nucleotide sequence: TGTGCCAGCAGCCCCTCCCTCCGGAGAGATAACTCACCCCTCCACTTT.

This chain joins TRBV6-5 and TRBJ1-1; D unclear. Trimming shortened V by 2 bases and J by 11 bases, and 12 bases separated the two germline ends. From germline, CDR1 is MNHEY and CDR2 SVGAGI. This CDR3 comprises 12 residues. DNA for the CDR3: TGTGCCAGCAGTTACGAGGGTCGCGGTGCTTTCTTT. It is translated as CASSYEGRGAFF.

This chain joins TRBV6-1 and TRBJ1-3; D is undetermined. Trimming stripped 6 bases from V and 0 bases from J, with 6 bases between. Germline lookup yields CDR1 MNHNS and CDR2 SASEGT. The CDR3 is 13 residues long. The CDR3 reads CASRSPSGNTIYF. DNA of the CDR3: TGTGCCAGCAGGAGTCCCTCTGGAAACACCATATATTTT.

This clone was observed once. The J gene is TRBJ2-2, the V gene TRBV5-8; possibly TRBD1 for D (6 bases). This CDR3 is 17 amino acids long. Germline V gene data show CDR1 as SGHTS and CDR2 as YDEGEE. The V end lost 4 bases, the J end lost 5 bases, and 21 bases lay between the germline ends. CDR3 DNA: TGTGCCAGCAGCCGGCCAGGGGCCCTGGCGGAGACCGGGGAGCTGTTTTTT. Translating gives CASSRPGALAETGELFF. Full variable domain (remainder filled in from reference TRBV5-8 and TRBJ2-2): EAGVTQSPTHLIKTRGQQATLRCSPISGHTSVYWYQQALGLGLQFLLWYDEGEERNRGNFPPRFSGRQFPNYSSELNVNALELEDSALYLCASSRPGALAETGELFFGEGSRLTVL.

The V gene is TRBV6-4, the J gene TRBJ2-3, with D possibly TRBD2 on 6 matching bases. This CDR3 has 15 amino acids. The V end lost 0 bases, the J end lost 3 bases, and 10 bases lay between the germline ends. Germline loops: CDR1 MRHNA, CDR2 SNTAGT. For the CDR3, the DNA is TGTGCCAGCAGTGACTCAGCCGCGGGGACAGATACGCAGTATTTT. Translation gives CASSDSAAGTDTQYF.

This clone has more than one count but fewer than ten. Additional DNA sequences in this sample encode the identical CDR3. V is TRBV7-8 and J is TRBJ2-5; D call uncertain. The germline CDR1 and CDR2 sequences are SGHVS and FQNEAQ. The CDR3 is 14 amino acids. Trimming removed 1 base at V and 2 bases at J, with 8 bases between. CDR3 bases: TGTGCCAGCAGCTTAGTAAATTTTCAAGAGACCCAGTACTTC. Its protein product is CASSLVNFQETQYF.

The DNA of the CDR3 is TGTGCCAGCAGCGTAGATCAGGGGCCCATCCAGTTCTTC. Protein sequence: CASSVDQGPIQFF. The chain links TRBV9 to TRBJ2-1; a possible D gene is TRBD1 (6 bases). There are 13 residues in the CDR3. Germline V gene data show CDR1 as SGDLS and CDR2 as YYNGEE. V dropped 0 bases and J dropped 13 bases, with 14 bases sitting between them.